This T cell receptor (beta chain) was sequenced in a study of tumor and adjacent non-tumor tissue in lung cancer. Study in general: Histology: around 13 adenocarcinoma, a couple of squamous cell carcinoma, 1 small cell lung cancer.

This CDR3 has 15 amino acids. V lost 8 bases and J lost 2, with 20 bases in between. Germline V gene data show CDR1 as DFQATT and CDR2 as SNEGSKA (reference sequence). The library came from three nested PCR rounds adapted from ARM-PCR protocols. MiXCR, applied by TCRdb to the multiplex PCR reads, yields one record per CDR3 protein. The sample holds approximately 120,000 distinct CDR3 sequences, roughly 77% seen once. This sample's RNA came from whole unsorted tissue. The sequencing input was lung tumor tissue. The chain uses TRBV20-1 and TRBJ2-3; D is possibly TRBD1 (6 bases). The receptor comes from a woman aged 60-75 years with non-small cell lung cancer. The CDR3 DNA reads as TGCAGTACTATTTCTAGCAGGGGAAACACAGATACGCAGTATTTT. It translates to CSTISSRGNTDTQYF.